These T cell receptor beta chains were read from a single sample in a study of blood T cell repertoires in COVID-19. This table comes from immunoSEQ multiplex PCR, and its TCRdb copy is limited to in-frame clones, with some not included. The data contain 150,000 to 200,000 clones, about 86% of them singletons. The sequencing sample was made of peripheral blood. These receptors came from a woman over 75 with acute or convalescent COVID-19. Both conserved end residues are part of each CDR3. The order of the fields is V gene, clone size, D gene, J gene, CDR3 DNA, CDR3 protein. A D gene is named only where the DNA matches it firmly. Size is stated for part of the rows, as once, few or many counts, or as a class when the clone is expanded.

>TRBV3-1/TRBV3-2|-|TRBD2|TRBJ2-1
TGTGCCAGCAGCCCGAACGGGGGGGCCTACAATGAGCAGTTCTTC
CASSPNGGAYNEQFF
>TRBV5-4|-|TRBD1|TRBJ1-6
TGTGCCAGCAGCCGAAAACGCGACAGGGGAGTTTCACCCCTCCACTTT
CASSRKRDRGVSPLHF
>TRBV6-1|-|-|TRBJ2-7
TGTGCCAGCAGTGAAGCGAGCAGGGATCAGCAGTACTTC
CASSEASRDQQYF
>TRBV5-6|-|TRBD2|TRBJ2-4
TGTGCCAGCAGCTTGCTAGGGGAGGGGCGCAAAAACATTCAGTACTTC
CASSLLGEGRKNIQYF
>TRBV5-3|-|TRBD2|TRBJ2-1
TGTGCCAGAAGCTGGGAGGGCCGCCCCTCAGGGAATGAGCAGTTCTTC
CARSWEGRPSGNEQFF
>TRBV18|-|-|TRBJ2-2
TGTGCCACCGGAGGACCAATGAACACCGGGGAGCTGTTTTTT
CATGGPMNTGELFF
>TRBV19|few|-|TRBJ1-2
TGTGCCAGTAGTAGCTCCCTCGCGGGGGGAGCTAACTATGGCTACACCTTC
CASSSSLAGGANYGYTF
>TRBV3-1/TRBV3-2|-|TRBD2|TRBJ2-5
TGTGCCAGCAGCCAAGGAAAAACTAGCGGGAGTTACAGCGAGACCCAGTACTTC
CASSQGKTSGSYSETQYF
>TRBV3-1/TRBV3-2|once|-|TRBJ2-7
TGTGCCAGCAGCCAATCTGGGGGGGAGCAGTACTTC
CASSQSGGEQYF
>TRBV27|-|TRBD1|TRBJ2-7
TGTGCCAGCAGGACAGGGGCCCGATCCTACGAGCAGTACTTC
CASRTGARSYEQYF
>TRBV27|-|-|TRBJ1-6
TGTGCCAGCAGTCCTTTGACAGGCCCAAATTCACCCCTCCACTTT
CASSPLTGPNSPLHF
>TRBV4-2|-|TRBD2|TRBJ2-7
TGTGCCAGCAGCCAAGACGGCGGACTAGGAGGCTACGAGCAGTACTTC
CASSQDGGLGGYEQYF
>TRBV7-9|-|TRBD1|TRBJ2-4
TGTGCCAGCAGCTTGTTGGACAGGGGGGACATTCAGTACTTC
CASSLLDRGDIQYF
>TRBV2|once|TRBD1|TRBJ1-2
TGTGCCAGCATGAGGACAGGGGGCTATGGCTACACCTTC
CASMRTGGYGYTF
>TRBV19|-|TRBD1|TRBJ2-1
TGTGCCAGTAGTATCGCCGGGACAGGGTCGGGTGAGCAGTTCTTC
CASSIAGTGSGEQFF
>TRBV19|-|TRBD1|TRBJ1-1
TGTGCCAGTACCCCCCCCCGGGCAGGGGGCGCGGTCACTGAAGCTTTCTTT
CASTPPRAGGAVTEAFF
>TRBV15|-|TRBD1|TRBJ1-2
TGTGCCACCAGACGGGACAGGACCTATGGCTACACCTTC
CATRRDRTYGYTF
>TRBV28|-|TRBD1|TRBJ2-4
TGTGCCAGCAGCCCGACAGGGGTGCAAAACATTCAGTACTTC
CASSPTGVQNIQYF
>TRBV30|few|-|TRBJ2-7
TGTGCCTGGAGTGGGGGGCCCCCCTACGAGCAGTACTTC
CAWSGGPPYEQYF
>TRBV6-5|-|-|TRBJ1-2
TGTGCCAGCAGTTACTGGGGAGACACACTCTATGGCTACACCTTC
CASSYWGDTLYGYTF
>TRBV3-1/TRBV3-2|-|TRBD1|TRBJ1-2
TGTGCCAGCAGCCAGGACAGGGCTAACTATGGCTACACCTTC
CASSQDRANYGYTF
>TRBV10-1|-|TRBD2|TRBJ2-5
TGCGCCAGCAGTGAGTCCTTCGGACTAGCGGGAGTGGAGACCCAGTACTTC
CASSESFGLAGVETQYF
>TRBV29-1|few|-|TRBJ1-3
TGCAGCGTTGAGGAGGGAGTAGGAGGAAACACCATATATTTT
CSVEEGVGGNTIYF
>TRBV11-2|-|TRBD1|TRBJ1-6
TGTGCCAGCAGCCTACACGCTTGGGACAGGGTTTCACCCCTCCACTTT
CASSLHAWDRVSPLHF
>TRBV11-3|-|TRBD2|TRBJ2-2
TGTGCCAGCAGCCCGCGGGGGGGCTCAACCGGGGAGCTGTTTTTT
CASSPRGGSTGELFF
>TRBV19|-|-|TRBJ1-5
TGTGCCAGTAGTATAGACCCCTGGGGGGGAGGCAATCAGCCCCAGCATTTT
CASSIDPWGGGNQPQHF
>TRBV20-1|-|-|TRBJ1-5
TGCAGTGCTAGTACAGGGCCGGGTCAGCCCCAGCATTTT
CSASTGPGQPQHF
>TRBV30|-|TRBD1|TRBJ1-2
TGTGCCTGGTCTAGGGACAGACCTTTCTATGGCTACACCTTC
CAWSRDRPFYGYTF
>TRBV7-8|-|-|TRBJ2-7
TGTGCCAGCAGCCCAGCGGGCCATACCTACGAGCAGTACTTC
CASSPAGHTYEQYF
>TRBV5-4|many|TRBD1|TRBJ1-6
TGTGCCAGCAGCCGGGACAGCTCCTATAATTCACCCCTCCACTTT
CASSRDSSYNSPLHF
>TRBV4-2|-|-|TRBJ2-2
TGTGCCAGCAGCCAAGACGCAGGACACCTAAACACCGGGGAGCTGTTTTTT
CASSQDAGHLNTGELFF
>TRBV28|once|TRBD1|TRBJ2-3
TGTGCCAGCAGTCTGGGACAGGGGCATTCAGATACGCAGTATTTT
CASSLGQGHSDTQYF
>TRBV6-5|-|TRBD2|TRBJ2-7
TGTGCCAGCCACCCTAGCGGGGCTTACGAGCAGTACTTC
CASHPSGAYEQYF
>TRBV15|-|TRBD1|TRBJ2-1
TGTGCCACCAGCAGAGATTTTAGGGGGCCGCTCTACAATGAGCAGTTCTTC
CATSRDFRGPLYNEQFF